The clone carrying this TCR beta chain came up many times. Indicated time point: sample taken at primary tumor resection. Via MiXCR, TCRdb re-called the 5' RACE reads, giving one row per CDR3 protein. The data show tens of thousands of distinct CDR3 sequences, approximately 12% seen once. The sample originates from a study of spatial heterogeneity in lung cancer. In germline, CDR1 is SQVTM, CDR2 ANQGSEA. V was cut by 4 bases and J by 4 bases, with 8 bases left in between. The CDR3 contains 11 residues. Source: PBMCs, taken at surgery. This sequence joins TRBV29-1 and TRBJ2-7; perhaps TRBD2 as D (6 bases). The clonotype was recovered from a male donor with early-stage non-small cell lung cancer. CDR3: CSVGRDYEQYF. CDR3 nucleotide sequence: TGCAGCGTTGGGCGGGATTACGAGCAGTACTTC.